Following are 21 T cell receptor beta chains from one sample sequenced in a study of cytomegalovirus exposure and HLA in healthy donors. The PCR ran on 60 Vbeta and 13 Jbeta primers. Sequenced by immunoSEQ multiplex PCR; TCRdb stores in-frame clones only, minus some. The table records 90,000 to 130,000 clones, roughly 66% of them present only once. The source material was PBMCs. These receptors came from a woman aged 25-40 years in good health and CMV-seronegative.

J is TRBJ2-5 and V is TRBV28; TRBD2 aligns across 9 bases. CDR1 is MDHEN, CDR2 SYDVKM, per germline. The trim removed 8 bases at V and 3 bases at J, leaving 13 bases unmatched. The CDR3 is made up of 16 amino acids. The CDR3 loop reads CASPLGASGNEETQYF. CDR3 coding DNA: TGTGCCAGCCCCCTGGGGGCTAGCGGGAACGAAGAGACCCAGTACTTC.

This clone was detected a few times. The genes are TRBV19 and TRBJ2-2; TRBD2 matches 8 bases. The germline V gene has CDR1 LNHDA and CDR2 SQIVND (reference sequence). Trimming took 7 bases from V and 4 from J; bases not matched to a gene: 11. The CDR3 is made up of 16 amino acids. The CDR3 sequence is CASTDLLSGSTGELFF. DNA for the CDR3: TGTGCCAGTACCGACCTCTTGAGCGGGAGCACCGGGGAGCTGTTTTTT.

A single count supports this clone. V and J are TRBV9 and TRBJ2-7, with 10 bases lining up with TRBD2. The CDR3 is 16 amino acids. The trim removed 0 bases at V and 6 bases at J, leaving 9 bases unmatched. Germline V gene sequence: CDR1 SGDLS, CDR2 YYNGEE. The CDR3 sequence: CASSVALAGAGGEQYF. CDR3 in DNA: TGTGCCAGCAGCGTAGCGCTAGCGGGGGCCGGGGGCGAGCAGTACTTC.

In this sample, this clone turned up once. J is TRBJ2-1 and V is TRBV5-1; 7 bases are shared with TRBD1. The CDR3 spans 18 residues. V was pared by 0 bases and J by 3 bases, with 12 bases of the junction left unmatched. CDR1 and CDR2 (germline): SGHRS, YFSETQ. In DNA, the CDR3 is TGCGCCAGCAGCTTGGGCGAAAAGAAGGGGGCCTACTACAATGAGCAGTTCTTC. This translates into CASSLGEKKGAYYNEQFF.

The chain combines TRBV5-6 with TRBJ1-3; weak D call: TRBD1 (6 bases). The V gene's germline CDR1 is SGHDT and CDR2 YYEEEE. The CDR3 contains 14 residues. V shed 2 bases and J shed 5 bases, with 11 bases lying between them. The CDR3 nucleotides are TGTGCCAGCAGCTTTACAGGGTCACGAAACACCATATATTTT. Its translation is CASSFTGSRNTIYF.

This chain uses TRBV5-5 with TRBJ1-1; weak D call: TRBD1 (5 bases). Deletions cut 4 bases from V and 3 bases from J, with 13 bases between. Germline CDR1 is SGHKS and CDR2 is YYEKEE (reference sequence). This CDR3 has 14 residues. CDR3 nucleotides: TGTGCCAGCAGCACTCCCATACAGGACACTGAAGCTTTCTTT. Amino acid sequence: CASSTPIQDTEAFF.

This clone showed up just a few times. The CDR3 DNA reads TGCGCCAGCAGTCCTAAACGTCGGGGAGGGGCGAACTATGGCTACACCTTC. It specifies CASSPKRRGGANYGYTF. The chain couples TRBV23-1 to TRBJ1-2, with TRBD1 as a possible D gene (5 bases). TRBV23-1 is an ORF, and what it does is uncertain. Trimming removed 4 bases at V and 2 bases at J, with 20 bases between. The length of the CDR3 is 17 residues.

The V call is TRBV28, the J call TRBJ2-3, with TRBD1 matching over 9 bases. The germline gives CDR1 MDHEN, CDR2 SYDVKM. After removal of 2 bases from V and 7 bases from J, the junction contained 4 bases not matched to a gene. The CDR3 covers 14 residues. DNA for the CDR3: TGTGCCAGCAGTTTAACAGGGGGCGCATATACGCAGTATTTT. Its protein is CASSLTGGAYTQYF.

A single count supports this clone. V and J are TRBV4-3 and TRBJ1-2, with TRBD1 matching 7 bases. From germline, CDR1 is LGHNA and CDR2 YSLEER. The trim removed 0 bases at V and 4 bases at J, leaving 5 bases unmatched. The CDR3 has 15 residues. DNA for the CDR3: TGCGCCAGCAGCCAAGAGTCGCAGGGGGGCTATGGCTACACCTTC. Translated, it gives CASSQESQGGYGYTF.

CDR3 protein: CASSDVASGRLSEQFF. The CDR3 region has the DNA TGTGCCAGCAGTGACGTGGCTAGCGGGAGATTGAGTGAGCAGTTCTTC. V gene TRBV6-4 combines with J gene TRBJ2-7; 10 positions agree with TRBD2. Near its end, the DNA agrees better with TRBJ2-1, so the J call may be wrong. From germline, CDR1 is MRHNA and CDR2 SNTAGT. The CDR3 extends over 16 amino acids.

The chain employs TRBV15 and TRBJ1-1; tentative D call: TRBD1 (5 bases). The CDR3 is 12 residues long. V lost 3 bases and J 7 bases, leaving 9 bases between the germline ends. Germline V gene lookup returns CDR1 LNHNV and CDR2 YYDKDF (reference sequence). Here the CDR3 reads CATSRDQGEAFF. In nucleotides, the CDR3 is TGTGCCACCAGCAGGGATCAGGGTGAAGCTTTCTTT.

The rearrangement links TRBV18 to TRBJ2-1; 9 bases agree with TRBD2. The CDR3 contains 16 residues. Trimming at V came to 2 bases and at J to 6 bases, leaving 8 bases not matched to a gene. CDR1 is KGHSH, CDR2 LQKENI, per germline. The DNA of the CDR3 is TGTGCCAGCTCACCATTTGTGCGGGAGGGGCCCAATGAGCAGTTCTTC. Protein: CASSPFVREGPNEQFF.

This clone was observed a few times. This chain connects TRBV5-1 to TRBJ1-3; 8 nucleotides match TRBD1. CDR3 length: 16 amino acids. V lost 10 bases, J lost 0 bases, and 12 bases stayed unmatched. Germline V lookup: CDR1 SGHRS, CDR2 YFSETQ. CDR3 sequence: CASSSGTGNSGNTIYF. As DNA, the CDR3 is TGCGCCTCCTCGTCCGGGACAGGCAACTCTGGAAACACCATATATTTT.

The chain is built from TRBV28 and TRBJ1-2; 8 bases line up with TRBD1. The germline V gene encodes CDR1 MDHEN and CDR2 SYDVKM. The V gene end was trimmed by 10 bases and the J gene end by 2 bases; junction bases not matched to a gene: 12. This CDR3 region has 15 residues. The CDR3 protein is CAITQGAVLNYGYTF. In nucleotides, the CDR3 is TGTGCCATCACCCAGGGGGCGGTTTTAAACTATGGCTACACCTTC.

This clone was picked up a small number of times. J is TRBJ2-7 and V is TRBV7-8, with 7 nucleotides matching TRBD2. Germline values: CDR1 SGHVS, CDR2 FQNEAQ. Trimming removed 4 bases from V and 2 bases from J; junction bases left unmatched: 11. The CDR3 length is 16 residues. This CDR3 is CASSSRRLAVPYEQYF. The CDR3 nucleotides are TGTGCCAGCAGCTCAAGACGGCTAGCGGTTCCCTACGAGCAGTACTTC.

The chain recombines TRBV5-6 with TRBJ2-1, with 7 nucleotides matching TRBD2. Trimming removed 1 base from V and 0 bases from J; junction bases left unmatched: 7. The CDR3 sequence is 17 residues long. CDR1 SGHDT and CDR2 YYEEEE come from the germline V gene. The CDR3 region is CASSLRLAHSSYNEQFF. The DNA for the CDR3 is TGTGCCAGCAGCTTGCGACTAGCCCATAGCTCCTACAATGAGCAGTTCTTC.

This chain uses TRBV23-1 with TRBJ1-1; D remains ambiguous. TRBV23-1 carries the ORF label, with uncertain function. V lost 2 bases, J lost 5 bases, and 12 bases lay in between. The CDR3 is made up of 14 amino acids. CDR3 DNA sequence: TGCGCCAGCAGTCAACGGGGAACGATGACTGAAGCTTTCTTT. Its protein is CASSQRGTMTEAFF.

V and J are TRBV6-1 and TRBJ1-1; TRBD1 might be the D (5 bases). This CDR3 is built from 13 residues. Germline values: CDR1 MNHNS, CDR2 SASEGT. V was trimmed by 2 bases and J by 10 bases, leaving 14 bases between them. This CDR3 reads CASSESGPTVAFF. The CDR3 nucleotides read TGTGCCAGCAGTGAATCAGGGCCCACGGTAGCTTTCTTT.

This chain uses TRBV7-2 with TRBJ2-7; TRBD2 matches at 11 bases. CDR1 and CDR2 (germline): SGHTA, FQGNSA. CDR3 length equals 17 residues. J lost 9 bases, V lost 5 bases, and 18 bases had no gene match. The CDR3 sequence: CASSLLGGLAGPKGQYF. DNA for the CDR3: TGTGCCAGCAGCCTCTTAGGTGGACTAGCGGGCCCGAAGGGGCAGTACTTC.

The CDR3 sequence: CASSQSGQGKGLREKLFF. Written as DNA, the CDR3 is TGCGCCAGCAGCCAATCGGGACAGGGGAAAGGACTTCGTGAAAAACTGTTTTTT. The rearrangement links TRBV4-3 to TRBJ1-4; TRBD1 matches at 10 bases. The V segment lost 2 bases and the J segment 7 bases; nucleotides outside the gene matches: 13. Germline CDR1 LGHNA, CDR2 YSLEER. This CDR3 contains 18 residues.

The sample holds a few counts of this clone. The rearrangement links TRBV28 to TRBJ2-7; TRBD1 matches 11 bases. CDR1 MDHEN and CDR2 SYDVKM come from the germline V gene. With V trimmed by 6 bases and J by 12 bases, 7 bases remained unmatched. This CDR3 region has 12 residues. CDR3 sequence reads: CASSPGTGGPYF. The CDR3 DNA reads as TGTGCCAGCAGCCCCGGGACAGGGGGGCCGTACTTC.